This TCR beta chain derives from a study of T cells after yellow fever vaccination. TCRdb redid the calling of the 5' RACE reads with MiXCR, one entry per CDR3 protein. The sample has under 550,000 distinct CDR3 sequences, about a fifth seen once. V dropped 2 bases and J dropped 4 bases, with 12 bases sitting between them. The CDR3 consists of 15 residues. Germline CDR1 reads MNHEY; CDR2 reads SVGEGT. The sample here was PBMCs, taken less than 25 days after the first yellow fever vaccination. The rearrangement links TRBV6-2 or TRBV6-3 to TRBJ2-1; tentative D call: TRBD2 (5 bases). This clonotype was obtained from a man between 18 and 29 years old who received the YFV17D yellow fever vaccine. The CDR3 reads CASSYRAEEYNEQFF. The CDR3 DNA is TGTGCCAGCAGTTACAGAGCGGAGGAATACAATGAGCAGTTCTTC.